What follows are 8 T cell receptor beta chains derived from one specimen sequenced in a study of HIV-infected patients and healthy controls. A single record per CDR3 protein comes from TCRdb applying MiXCR to the 5' RACE reads. The data contain tens of thousands of distinct CDR3 sequences, 15% to 20% of them singletons. The source material was CD4+ T cells from blood. The receptors were gathered from a human donor in good health.

This clonotype was seen ten or more times. This chain connects TRBV25-1 to TRBJ2-2; the D is unclear. V gave up 3 bases and J gave up 9 bases, with 5 bases separating them. The CDR3 spans 11 residues. Germline V gene data show CDR1 as MGHDK and CDR2 as SYGVNS. The CDR3 protein is CASSDNRELFF. CDR3 nucleotide sequence: TGTGCCAGCAGTGATAACCGGGAGCTGTTTTTT.

The rearrangement uses TRBV7-2 and TRBJ1-1, with D hard to call. Germline-derived CDR1 and CDR2 are SGHTA and FQGNSA. The CDR3 loop spans 16 amino acids. Trimming stripped 1 base from V and 1 base from J, with 13 bases between. CDR3 residues: CASSLGGTHPNTEAFF. CDR3 coding DNA: TGTGCCAGCAGCTTAGGAGGAACCCACCCGAACACTGAAGCTTTCTTT.

Concerning this clonotype: This may stem from a read error, because a much larger clone lies one nucleotide away. The genes are TRBV7-2 and TRBJ1-4; D is unresolved. The CDR3 is made up of 15 amino acids. Germline V gene data show CDR1 as SGHTA and CDR2 as FQGNSA. CDR3 protein: CASSLVPSTNGKLFF. CDR3 bases: TGTGCCAGCAGCTTAGTACCCTCAACTAATGGAAAACTGTTTTTT. The entire variable domain, with the rest obtained from reference TRBV7-2 and TRBJ1-4, is as follows: GAGVSQSPSNKVTEKGKDVELRCDPISGHTALYWYRQSLGQGLEFLIYFQGNSAPDKSGLPSDRFSAERTGGSVSTLTIQRTQQEDSAVYLCASSLVPSTNGKLFFGSGTQLSVL.

This chain connects TRBV7-2 to TRBJ1-5; D ambiguous. V was shortened by 3 bases and J by 7 bases, with 7 bases between the two germline ends. The CDR3 is 12 amino acids. Germline CDR1 is SGHTA and CDR2 is FQGNSA. The DNA for the CDR3 is TGTGCCAGCAGCTTGCGAGGGCAGCCCCAGCATTTT. Residues: CASSLRGQPQHF.

This clonotype has only a few counts. This sequence joins TRBV12-3 or TRBV12-4 and TRBJ2-5; D may be TRBD1 (6 bases). The CDR3 has 13 amino acids. V lost 7 bases and J lost 5, with 14 bases in between. The CDR3 loop is CASTHGQRETQYF. The CDR3 nucleotides are TGTGCCAGCACCCATGGACAGCGGGAGACCCAGTACTTC.

This clonotype has a count of ten or more. This sequence joins TRBV29-1 and TRBJ2-1; TRBD2 agrees at 12 bases. Trimming removed 0 bases from V and 2 bases from J; junction bases left unmatched: 2. Per germline, CDR1 SQVTM and CDR2 ANQGSEA. This CDR3 comprises 16 residues. DNA of the CDR3: TGCAGCGTTGAAGACACTAGCGGGGGGCCCTACAATGAGCAGTTCTTC. Amino acids: CSVEDTSGGPYNEQFF.

This clonotype was counted at least ten times. The gene calls are TRBV7-8 and TRBJ2-1; D perhaps matches TRBD2 (5 bases). The CDR3 sequence is 15 residues long. Germline V lookup: CDR1 SGHVS, CDR2 FQNEAQ. V was clipped by 0 bases and J by 9 bases, with 15 bases between them. In nucleotides, the CDR3 is TGTGCCAGCAGCTTAGCCCGCGGGTATTTAGTTGAGCAGTTCTTC. Its protein is CASSLARGYLVEQFF.

This clonotype was detected only a few times. The chain combines TRBV20-1 with TRBJ2-1; tentative D call: TRBD1 (6 bases). The V gene lost 1 base and the J gene lost 10 bases, with 26 bases spanning the gap. Germline V gene lookup returns CDR1 DFQATT and CDR2 SNEGSKA (reference sequence). This CDR3 region has 17 residues. CDR3: CSARVGARTTRYQEQFF. In DNA, the CDR3 is TGCAGTGCTAGAGTGGGGGCCCGAACTACAAGATACCAGGAGCAGTTCTTC.